This record looks at one T cell receptor (beta chain) sequence and its context. The source of the sample is a study of blood T cell repertoires in COVID-19. Overall study context: PBMCs, B-cell-depleted T cells, or T cells provided the cDNA or gDNA that made up the material.

Original data processing: Amplification of reference gene primers provided the estimated nucleated cell counts. Some clones are missing from TCRdb's copy, which holds only in-frame ones; the method was immunoSEQ multiplex PCR. V and J calls and clone size are those listed in that table; D and trimming were worked out from the DNA. Among about 110,000 clones, about 85% were seen once, and the ten largest hold under 2.5%. Between the trimmed V and J ends, which lost 4 bases and 8 bases, there was a span of 19 bases. CDR3 length: 15 amino acids. Germline V gene data show CDR1 as SGHRS and CDR2 as YFSETQ.

The sequenced material came from peripheral blood. This receptor was obtained from a human donor in a cohort sampled during active COVID-19. The chain has TRBV5-1 and TRBJ2-1; perhaps TRBD2 as D (5 bases). The CDR3 is CASSMRSPERDEQFF. CDR3 sequence (DNA): TGCGCCAGCAGCATGAGAAGCCCCGAGAGGGATGAGCAGTTCTTC.